This T cell receptor beta chain emerged from a study of blood T cells in healthy people across ages. Trimming cost V 5 bases and J 6 bases, with 13 bases left between them. This CDR3 spans 13 amino acids. Study observations and caveats: Donors of long life had a larger count of naive CD4+ cells and greater diversity than aged donors. No one knew whether donors had CMV, which possibly confounded expanded clonotype changes. A strong correlation was found between TCR beta diversity and the percentage of naive T cells.

The use of a sample-barcoded 5' primer and a J-beta primer mix characterized a second PCR of about 6 to 12 cycles. TCRdb re-analysed the 5' RACE reads in MiXCR, keeping a single row per CDR3 protein. The repertoire holds about 1.6 million distinct CDR3 sequences, with roughly a third as singletons. This clonotype appeared a few times. Its antigen is not identified. The chain uses TRBV12-3 or TRBV12-4 and TRBJ1-2; D gene unclear. Sequencing input: blood. This TCR came from a woman in her 30s in good health. CDR3 region: CASSPRRTDGYTF. DNA of the CDR3: TGTGCCAGCAGTCCTAGACGTACGGATGGCTACACCTTC.